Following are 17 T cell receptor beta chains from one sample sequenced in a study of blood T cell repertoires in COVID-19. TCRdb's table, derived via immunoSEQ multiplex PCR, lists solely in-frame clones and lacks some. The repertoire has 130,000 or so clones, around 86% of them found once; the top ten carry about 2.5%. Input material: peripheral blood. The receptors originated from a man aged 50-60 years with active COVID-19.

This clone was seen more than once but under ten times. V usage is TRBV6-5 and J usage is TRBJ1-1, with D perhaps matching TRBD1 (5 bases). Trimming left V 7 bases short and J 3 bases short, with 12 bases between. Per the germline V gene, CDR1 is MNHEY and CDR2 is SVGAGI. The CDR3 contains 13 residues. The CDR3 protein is CASKKLQDTEAFF. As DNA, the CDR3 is TGTGCCAGCAAAAAACTACAGGACACTGAAGCTTTCTTT.

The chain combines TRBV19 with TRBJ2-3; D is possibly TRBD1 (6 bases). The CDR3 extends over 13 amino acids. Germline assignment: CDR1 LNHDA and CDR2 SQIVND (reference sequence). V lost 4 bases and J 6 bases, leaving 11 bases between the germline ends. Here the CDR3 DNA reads TGTGCCAGTAGTAGACCAGGGGTGGATACGCAGTATTTT. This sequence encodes CASSRPGVDTQYF.

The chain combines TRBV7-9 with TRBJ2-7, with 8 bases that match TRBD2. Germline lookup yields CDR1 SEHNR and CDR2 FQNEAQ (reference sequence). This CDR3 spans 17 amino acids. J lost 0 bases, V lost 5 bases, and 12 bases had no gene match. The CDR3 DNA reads TGTGCCAGCAGCCCCAAGGGCGCGGGGGGCTCCTCCTACGAGCAGTACTTC. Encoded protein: CASSPKGAGGSSYEQYF.

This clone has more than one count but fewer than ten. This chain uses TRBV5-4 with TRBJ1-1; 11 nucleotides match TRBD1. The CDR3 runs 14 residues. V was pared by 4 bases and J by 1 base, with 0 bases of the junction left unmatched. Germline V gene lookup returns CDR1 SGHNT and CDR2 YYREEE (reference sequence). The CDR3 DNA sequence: TGTGCCAGCAGCGGGACAGGGGGGAACACTGAAGCTTTCTTT. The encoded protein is CASSGTGGNTEAFF. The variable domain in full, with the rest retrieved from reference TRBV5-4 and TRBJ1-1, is ETGVTQSPTHLIKTRGQQVTLRCSSQSGHNTVSWYQQALGQGPQFIFQYYREEENGRGNFPPRFSGLQFPNYSSELNVNALELDDSALYLCASSGTGGNTEAFFGQGTRLTVV.

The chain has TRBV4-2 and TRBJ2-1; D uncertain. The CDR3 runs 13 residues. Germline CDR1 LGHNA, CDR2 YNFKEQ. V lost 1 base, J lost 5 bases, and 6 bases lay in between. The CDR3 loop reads CASSQGRNNEQFF. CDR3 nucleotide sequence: TGTGCCAGCAGCCAAGGCAGGAACAATGAGCAGTTCTTC.

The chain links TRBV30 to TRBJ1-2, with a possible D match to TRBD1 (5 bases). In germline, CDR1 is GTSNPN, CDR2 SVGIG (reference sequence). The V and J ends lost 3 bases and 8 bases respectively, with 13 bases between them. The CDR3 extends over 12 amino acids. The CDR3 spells CAWRWGPGGYTF. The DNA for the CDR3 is TGTGCCTGGAGGTGGGGCCCTGGGGGCTACACCTTC. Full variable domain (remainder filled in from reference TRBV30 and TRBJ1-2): SQTIHQWPATLVQPVGSPLSLECTVEGTSNPNLYWYRQAAGRGLQLLFYSVGIGQISSEVPQNLSASRPQDRQFILSSKKLLLSDSGFYLCAWRWGPGGYTFGSGTRLTVV.

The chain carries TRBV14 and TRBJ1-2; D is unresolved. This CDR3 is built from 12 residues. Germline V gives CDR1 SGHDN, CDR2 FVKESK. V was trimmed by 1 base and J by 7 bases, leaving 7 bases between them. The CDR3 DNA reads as TGTGCCAGCAGCCAAGGTCTTCCTGGCTACACCTTC. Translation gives CASSQGLPGYTF.

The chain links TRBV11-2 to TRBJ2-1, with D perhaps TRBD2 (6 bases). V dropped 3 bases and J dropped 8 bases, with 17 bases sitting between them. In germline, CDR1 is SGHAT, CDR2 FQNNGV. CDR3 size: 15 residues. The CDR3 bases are TGTGCCAGCAGCTTTCTGGCGGGGAAGGTATATGAGCAGTTCTTC. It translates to CASSFLAGKVYEQFF.

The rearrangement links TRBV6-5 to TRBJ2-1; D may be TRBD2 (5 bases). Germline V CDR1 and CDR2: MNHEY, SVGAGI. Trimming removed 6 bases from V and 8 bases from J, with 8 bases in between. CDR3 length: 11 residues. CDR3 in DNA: TGTGCCAGCAGCGACGGGGATGAGCAGTTCTTC. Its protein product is CASSDGDEQFF.

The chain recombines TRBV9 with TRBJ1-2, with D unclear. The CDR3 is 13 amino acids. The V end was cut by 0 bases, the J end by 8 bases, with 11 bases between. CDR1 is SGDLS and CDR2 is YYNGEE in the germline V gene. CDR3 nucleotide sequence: TGTGCCAGCAGCGTAGGTATAGTAGAAGGCTACACCTTC. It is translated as CASSVGIVEGYTF.

The CDR3 nucleotides are TGTGCCAGCTCACCGGGGAGAGGTGAAGCTTTCTTT. Amino acids: CASSPGRGEAFF. The rearrangement joins TRBV18 to TRBJ1-1, with D uncertain. Trimming took 3 bases from V and 7 from J, leaving 9 bases between them. This CDR3 is 12 amino acids long. Per the germline V gene, CDR1 is KGHSH and CDR2 is LQKENI. The variable domain in full, completed from reference TRBV18 and TRBJ1-1, reads NAGVMQNPRHLVRRRGQEARLRCSPMKGHSHVYWYRQLPEEGLKFMVYLQKENIIDESGMPKERFSAEFPKEGPSILRIQQVVRGDSAAYFCASSPGRGEAFFGQGTRLTVV.

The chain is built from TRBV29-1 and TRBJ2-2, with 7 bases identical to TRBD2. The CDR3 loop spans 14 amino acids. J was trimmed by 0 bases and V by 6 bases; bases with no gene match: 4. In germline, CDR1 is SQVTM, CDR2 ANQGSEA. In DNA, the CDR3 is TGCAGCGTCTCGGGGGGTCCGAACACCGGGGAGCTGTTTTTT. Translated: CSVSGGPNTGELFF.

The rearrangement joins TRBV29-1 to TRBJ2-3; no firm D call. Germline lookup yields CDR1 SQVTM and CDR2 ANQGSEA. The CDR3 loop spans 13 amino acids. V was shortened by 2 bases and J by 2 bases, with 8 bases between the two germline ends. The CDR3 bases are TGCAGCGTTGAACTCAAACTCACAGATACGCAGTATTTT. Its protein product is CSVELKLTDTQYF.

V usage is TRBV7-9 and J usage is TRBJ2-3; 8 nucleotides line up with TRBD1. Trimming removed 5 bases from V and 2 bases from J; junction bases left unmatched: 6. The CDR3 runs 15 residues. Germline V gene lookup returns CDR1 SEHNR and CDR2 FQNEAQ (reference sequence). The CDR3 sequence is CASSPGGGFTDTQYF. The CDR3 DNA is TGTGCCAGCAGCCCAGGGGGCGGATTCACAGATACGCAGTATTTT.

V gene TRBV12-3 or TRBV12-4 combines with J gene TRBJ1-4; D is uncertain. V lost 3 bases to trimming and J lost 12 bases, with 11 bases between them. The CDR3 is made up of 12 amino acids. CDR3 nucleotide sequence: TGTGCCAGCAGTTTTGGCGGAAAGGAACTGTTTTTT. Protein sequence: CASSFGGKELFF.

The CDR3 loop is CAWREHRDNEAFF. CDR3 coding DNA: TGTGCCTGGAGAGAACACCGGGACAATGAAGCTTTCTTT. The chain recombines TRBV30 with TRBJ1-1, with TRBD1 as a possible D gene (6 bases). The CDR3 loop spans 13 amino acids. CDR1 and CDR2 (germline): GTSNPN, SVGIG (reference sequence). V lost 3 bases, J lost 7 bases, and 15 bases lay in between.

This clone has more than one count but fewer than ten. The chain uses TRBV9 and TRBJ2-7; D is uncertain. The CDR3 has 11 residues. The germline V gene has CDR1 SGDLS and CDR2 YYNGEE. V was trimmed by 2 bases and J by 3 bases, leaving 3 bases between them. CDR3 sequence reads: CASSVHYEQYF. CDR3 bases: TGTGCCAGCAGCGTTCACTACGAGCAGTACTTC.